The 21 T cell receptor beta chains below come from one sample, sequenced in a study of T cell responses to AZD1222 COVID-19 vaccine. The data were produced by immunoSEQ multiplex PCR, yet TCRdb's version contains in-frame clones alone and is incomplete. The sample has 90,000 to 140,000 clones; over 80% are singletons. The source was peripheral blood, collected on day 0 of AZD1222 vaccination. The receptors derive from an adult in good health.

The chain employs TRBV5-1 and TRBJ1-1; TRBD1 aligns across 10 bases. Germline CDR1 is SGHRS and CDR2 is YFSETQ. The junction had 12 bases not matched to a gene; V was cut back by 4 bases and J by 6 bases. The CDR3 sequence is 16 residues long. The chain's CDR3 is CASSPPTGGGGAEAFF. In DNA form, the CDR3 reads TGCGCCAGCAGCCCCCCGACAGGGGGCGGAGGGGCTGAAGCTTTCTTT.

This clone appeared a single time. The rearrangement uses TRBV5-1 and TRBJ1-1, with no clear D. Germline CDR1 and CDR2: SGHRS and YFSETQ. This CDR3 is 13 amino acids long. V shed 2 bases and J shed 1 base, with 6 bases lying between them. CDR3 region: CASSFAENTEAFF. In DNA form, the CDR3 reads TGCGCCAGCAGCTTTGCCGAGAACACTGAAGCTTTCTTT.

The chain carries TRBV6-6 and TRBJ2-3; D gene uncertain. This CDR3 has 11 residues. From germline, CDR1 is MNHNY and CDR2 SVGAGI (reference sequence). Between the trimmed V and J ends, which lost 7 bases and 4 bases, there was a span of 6 bases. CDR3: CASTWSDTQYF. The DNA for the CDR3 is TGTGCCAGCACCTGGTCAGATACGCAGTATTTT.

The V and J genes are TRBV5-1 and TRBJ2-2; D perhaps matches TRBD1 (6 bases). The CDR3 consists of 14 residues. Germline V CDR1 and CDR2: SGHRS, YFSETQ. Trimming left V 1 base short and J 5 bases short, with 9 bases between. The CDR3 protein is CASSLKGGTGELFF. The CDR3 coding sequence is TGCGCCAGCAGCTTGAAAGGGGGTACCGGGGAGCTGTTTTTT.

V gene TRBV12-3 or TRBV12-4 combines with J gene TRBJ1-1; weak D call: TRBD1 (5 bases). The CDR3 extends over 13 amino acids. V was clipped by 3 bases and J by 3 bases, with 8 bases between them. The CDR3 spells CASSFLGDTEAFF. The CDR3 region has the DNA TGTGCCAGCAGTTTTCTGGGGGACACTGAAGCTTTCTTT.

V is TRBV5-6 and J is TRBJ1-1; D unresolved. V was shortened by 4 bases and J by 4 bases, with 23 bases between the two germline ends. CDR1 and CDR2 from the germline V gene are SGHDT and YYEEEE. CDR3 size: 17 residues. CDR3 in DNA: TGTGCCAGCAGCCGTACTGACGGTACCCAAAGTTCCACTGAAGCTTTCTTT. The encoded protein is CASSRTDGTQSSTEAFF.

V gene TRBV19 combines with J gene TRBJ1-3; 9 positions match TRBD1. J gave up 4 bases and V 5 bases, and 9 bases lay outside the gene matches. The CDR3 is 16 residues long. CDR1 LNHDA and CDR2 SQIVND come from the germline V gene (reference sequence). The CDR3 sequence is CASSVQGAFVGNTIYF. CDR3 nucleotide sequence: TGTGCCAGTAGTGTACAGGGGGCCTTTGTCGGAAACACCATATATTTT.

The J gene is TRBJ1-4, the V gene TRBV28; D is undetermined. Looked up from germline, CDR1 is MDHEN and CDR2 is SYDVKM. V was clipped by 6 bases and J by 2 bases, with 13 bases between them. The CDR3 consists of 15 residues. The CDR3 here is CASSHQTGTNEKLFF. CDR3 DNA: TGTGCCAGCAGCCACCAAACGGGCACTAATGAAAAACTGTTTTTT.

This chain uses TRBV7-2 with TRBJ1-1, with 7 bases that match TRBD1. The CDR3 is 14 residues long. Germline assignment: CDR1 SGHTA and CDR2 FQGNSA. V dropped 4 bases and J dropped 1; count of bases not matched to a gene: 3. This CDR3 is CASSWTGWNTEAFF. The CDR3 DNA follows: TGTGCCAGCAGCTGGACAGGTTGGAACACTGAAGCTTTCTTT.

CDR3 nucleotide sequence: TGTGCCAGCAGCCCCGACGGGGTAGCGGGGGGCTACACCTTC. Translated: CASSPDGVAGGYTF. The chain couples TRBV6-4 to TRBJ1-2; D gene uncertain. CDR3 length: 14 residues. In germline, CDR1 is MRHNA, CDR2 SNTAGT. The V and J ends lost 6 bases and 8 bases respectively, with 19 bases between them.

V usage is TRBV7-2 and J usage is TRBJ2-7; possible D gene TRBD1, 5 bases. This CDR3 contains 17 residues. Germline V lookup: CDR1 SGHTA, CDR2 FQGNSA. Trimming left V 2 bases short and J 3 bases short, with 20 bases between. CDR3: CASSLRLRLGAYYEQYF. The CDR3 region has the DNA TGTGCCAGCAGCTTAAGGTTGCGGCTTGGGGCCTACTACGAGCAGTACTTC.

The V gene is TRBV9, the J gene TRBJ1-5, with D maybe TRBD1 (5 bases). V lost 3 bases, J lost 2 bases, and 12 bases lay in between. CDR1 and CDR2 from the germline V gene are SGDLS and YYNGEE. The CDR3 contains 15 residues. CDR3 bases: TGTGCCAGCAGCGGATTCAGGGATGGCAATCAGCCCCAGCATTTT. Translated: CASSGFRDGNQPQHF.

CDR3 bases: TGCGCCAGCAGCCTCGGACAGGGTAACTATGGCTACACCTTC. Protein product: CASSLGQGNYGYTF. The chain joins TRBV5-1 to TRBJ1-2; 8 bases line up with TRBD1. V was pared by 4 bases and J by 1 base, with 3 bases of the junction left unmatched. The V gene's germline CDR1 is SGHRS and CDR2 YFSETQ. The CDR3 has 14 residues.

The genes are TRBV5-6 and TRBJ2-3; D is uncertain. This CDR3 has 14 amino acids. Germline V lookup: CDR1 SGHDT, CDR2 YYEEEE. V gave up 2 bases and J gave up 6 bases, with 13 bases separating them. CDR3 amino acids: CASSFLTVGDTQYF. In DNA, the CDR3 is TGTGCCAGCAGCTTTTTAACGGTGGGGGATACGCAGTATTTT.

This chain uses TRBV5-5 with TRBJ2-3, with D maybe TRBD2 (6 bases). CDR3 size: 15 residues. Germline V gene sequence: CDR1 SGHKS, CDR2 YYEKEE (reference sequence). The V gene lost 0 bases and the J gene lost 2 bases, with 10 bases spanning the gap. The CDR3 is CASSLAGVNTDTQYF. CDR3 nucleotide sequence: TGTGCCAGCAGCTTGGCGGGGGTGAACACAGATACGCAGTATTTT.

The rearrangement links TRBV7-2 to TRBJ1-6, with D perhaps TRBD1 (6 bases). Germline assignment: CDR1 SGHTA and CDR2 FQGNSA. Trimming pared 0 bases from V and 6 bases from J, leaving 12 bases between. The length of the CDR3 is 16 residues. In DNA, the CDR3 is TGTGCCAGCAGCTTAGCCTTGACAGGAGGTAATTCACCCCTCCACTTT. It yields the protein CASSLALTGGNSPLHF.

The gene calls are TRBV5-1 and TRBJ2-7; no firm D call. Germline lookup yields CDR1 SGHRS and CDR2 YFSETQ. The V and J ends lost 0 bases and 7 bases respectively, with 14 bases between them. CDR3 length equals 14 residues. CDR3: CASSLADPPEEQYF. DNA for the CDR3: TGCGCCAGCAGCTTGGCAGACCCACCTGAGGAGCAGTACTTC.

This clone has just a few counts. The chain joins TRBV11-2 to TRBJ2-7, with 9 positions matching TRBD1. CDR3 size: 15 residues. In germline, CDR1 is SGHAT, CDR2 FQNNGV. The ends lost 5 bases at V and 5 bases at J; junction bases unmatched: 10. In DNA form, the CDR3 reads TGTGCCAGCAGCCCTGGATGGGACAGGGAGGACGAGCAGTACTTC. The encoded protein is CASSPGWDREDEQYF.

This clone was seen once. The chain couples TRBV7-2 to TRBJ2-2, with D possibly called TRBD1 or TRBD2 (5 bases each). V gave up 6 bases and J gave up 3 bases, with 11 bases separating them. The CDR3 spans 14 residues. The V gene's germline CDR1 is SGHTA and CDR2 FQGNSA. CDR3 sequence (DNA): TGTGCCAGCAGGGACCTGGGGGACACCGGGGAGCTGTTTTTT. The encoded protein is CASRDLGDTGELFF.

The gene calls are TRBV7-9 and TRBJ1-3; tentative D call: TRBD1 (5 bases). The CDR3 consists of 17 residues. The germline gives CDR1 SEHNR, CDR2 FQNEAQ (reference sequence). V lost 5 bases and J 0 bases, leaving 17 bases between the germline ends. This chain's CDR3 is CASSPRVGTHSGNTIYF. In DNA, the CDR3 is TGTGCCAGCAGCCCACGGGTTGGGACCCACTCTGGAAACACCATATATTTT.

The genes are TRBV24-1 and TRBJ1-6; TRBD1 aligns across 10 bases. V gave up 0 bases and J gave up 5 bases; unmatched junction bases: 3. This CDR3 comprises 17 residues. Germline assignment: CDR1 KGHDR and CDR2 SFDVKD. CDR3 sequence reads: CATSDLPDRGDNSPLHF. CDR3 coding DNA: TGTGCCACCAGTGATTTGCCGGACAGGGGGGATAATTCACCCCTCCACTTT.